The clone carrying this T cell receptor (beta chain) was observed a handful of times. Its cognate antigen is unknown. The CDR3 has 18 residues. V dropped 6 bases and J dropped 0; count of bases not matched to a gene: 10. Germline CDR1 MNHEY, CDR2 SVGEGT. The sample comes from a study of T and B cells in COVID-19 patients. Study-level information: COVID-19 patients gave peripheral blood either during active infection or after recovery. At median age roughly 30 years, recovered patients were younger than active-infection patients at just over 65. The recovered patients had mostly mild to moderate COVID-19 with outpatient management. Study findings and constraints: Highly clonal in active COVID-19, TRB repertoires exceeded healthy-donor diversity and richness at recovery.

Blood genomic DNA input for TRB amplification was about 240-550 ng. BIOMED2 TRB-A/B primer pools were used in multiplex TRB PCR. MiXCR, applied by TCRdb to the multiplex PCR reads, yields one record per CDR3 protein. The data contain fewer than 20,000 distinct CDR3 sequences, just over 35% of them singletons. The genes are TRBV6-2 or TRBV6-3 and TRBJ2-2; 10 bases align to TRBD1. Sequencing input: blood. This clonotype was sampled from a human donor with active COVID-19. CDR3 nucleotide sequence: TGTGCCAGCAGGCAAACGGGACAGGGGTCAGCGAACACCGGGGAGCTGTTTTTT. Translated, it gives CASRQTGQGSANTGELFF.